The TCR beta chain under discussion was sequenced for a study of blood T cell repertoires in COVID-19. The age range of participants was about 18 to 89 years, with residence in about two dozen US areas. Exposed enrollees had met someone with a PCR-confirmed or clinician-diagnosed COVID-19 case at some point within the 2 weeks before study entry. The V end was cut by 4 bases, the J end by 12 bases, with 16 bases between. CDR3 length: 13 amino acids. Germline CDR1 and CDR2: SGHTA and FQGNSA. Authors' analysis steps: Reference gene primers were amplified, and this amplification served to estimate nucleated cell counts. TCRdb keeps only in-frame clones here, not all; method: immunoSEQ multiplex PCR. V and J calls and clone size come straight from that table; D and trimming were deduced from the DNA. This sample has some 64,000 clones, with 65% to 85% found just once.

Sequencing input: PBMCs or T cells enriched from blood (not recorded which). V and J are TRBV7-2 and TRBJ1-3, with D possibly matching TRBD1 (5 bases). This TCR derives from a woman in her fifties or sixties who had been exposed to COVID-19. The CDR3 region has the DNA TGTGCCAGCAGCTACCCCGTCGACAGTTTCATATATTTT. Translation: CASSYPVDSFIYF.